The clone carrying this T cell receptor beta chain showed up just a few times. Its antigen is currently unknown. This CDR3 is 15 amino acids long. J gave up 5 bases and V 0 bases, and 5 bases lay outside the gene matches. CDR1 and CDR2 (germline): SGHDT, YYEEEE. This sample is part of a study of human T cells and chemical hapten exposure. Findings and limits, study-wide: Patch test score rose with PT1 expanded TCR count, significant at thresholds 8, 16 and 32, not 4.

This sample's time point: patch test 1, 2 weeks after DPC sensitization. Treatment given: therapeutic diphenylcyclopropenone sensitization with weekly scalp DPC. Original processing methods: Individual samples carried between about 23,224 and 700,000 TCRs, with 95,638 as the median. TCRdb processed the RACE reads anew with MiXCR; each CDR3 protein has one entry. In this record, the V and J calls reflect TCRdb's handling and not the investigators' own analysis. The sample holds some 340,000 distinct CDR3 sequences, 6% to 8.5% seen once. V and J are TRBV5-6 and TRBJ2-5; 9 bases are shared with TRBD1. Specimen: whole blood, collected in connection with sensitization to the hapten diphenylcyclopropenone (DPC). This sequence was found in a woman aged 18 to 35 with alopecia areata. Some clones in this sample may be carry-over from other donors' samples. The CDR3 coding sequence is TGTGCCAGCAGCTTGGGGGACAGGGAGGTGGAGACCCAGTACTTC. It yields the protein CASSLGDREVETQYF.